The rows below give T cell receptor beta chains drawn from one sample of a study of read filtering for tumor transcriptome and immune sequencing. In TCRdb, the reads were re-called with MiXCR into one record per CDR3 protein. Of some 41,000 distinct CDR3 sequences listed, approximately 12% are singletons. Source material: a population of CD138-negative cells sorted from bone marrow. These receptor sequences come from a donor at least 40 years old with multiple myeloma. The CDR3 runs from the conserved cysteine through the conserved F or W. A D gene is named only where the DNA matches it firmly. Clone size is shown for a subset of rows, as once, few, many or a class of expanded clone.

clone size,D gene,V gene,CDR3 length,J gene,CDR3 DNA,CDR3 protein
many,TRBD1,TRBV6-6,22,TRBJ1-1,TGTGCCAGCAGTTACTTAAAACCGGGACAGGGTTCGCCCACGGGGAAGAACACTGAAGCTTTCTTT,CASSYLKPGQGSPTGKNTEAFF
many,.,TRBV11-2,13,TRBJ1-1,TGTGCCAGCAGCACCCTCGGTCACACTGAAGCTTTCTTT,CASSTLGHTEAFF
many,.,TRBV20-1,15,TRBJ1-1,TGCAGTGCTAGAGATCCCATCAGGGGCAACACTGAAGCTTTCTTT,CSARDPIRGNTEAFF
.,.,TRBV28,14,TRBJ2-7,TGTGCCAGCAGTTTAGCAGGGGCGGAGTACGAGCAGTACTTC,CASSLAGAEYEQYF
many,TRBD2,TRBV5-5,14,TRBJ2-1,TGTGCCAGCAGCGTAGCGGGGACCTACAATGAGCAGTTCTTC,CASSVAGTYNEQFF
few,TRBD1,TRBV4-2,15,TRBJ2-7,TGTGCCAGCAGCCAAACGACAGGGCTCTCCTACGAGCAGTACTTC,CASSQTTGLSYEQYF
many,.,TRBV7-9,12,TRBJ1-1,TGTGCCAGCAGCGCCGGGACCGACACCCGTGTCTTT,CASSAGTDTRVF
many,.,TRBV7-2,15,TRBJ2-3,TGTGCCAGCAGCTTAGTTATTCGTAGCACAGATACGCAGTATTTT,CASSLVIRSTDTQYF
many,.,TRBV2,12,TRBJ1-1,TGTGCCAGCAACCCAGATAGGACTGAAGCTTTCTTT,CASNPDRTEAFF
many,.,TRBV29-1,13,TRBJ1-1,TGCAGCTCTTTGGGGGGCGCAGGGACTGAAGCTTTCTTT,CSSLGGAGTEAFF
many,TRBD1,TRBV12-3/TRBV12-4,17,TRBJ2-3,TGTGCCAGCAGCCAATTCCTGACAGGGGACTTCACAGATACGCAGTATTTT,CASSQFLTGDFTDTQYF
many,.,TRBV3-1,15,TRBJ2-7,TGTGCCAGCAGCCTCTCCTCCGGGGGACCCTACGAGCAGTACTTC,CASSLSSGGPYEQYF
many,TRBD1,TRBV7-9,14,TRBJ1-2,TGTGCCAGCAGCTTCCCAGGGGGCTTCTATGGCTACACCTTC,CASSFPGGFYGYTF
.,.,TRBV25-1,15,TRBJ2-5,TGTGCCAGCAGTAAATGGGAGACAGGGACTGAGACGCAGTACTTC,CASSKWETGTETQYF
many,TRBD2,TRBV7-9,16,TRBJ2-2,TGTGCCAGCAGCTTTGTAGCGGGATCGGACACCGGGGAGCTGTTTTTT,CASSFVAGSDTGELFF
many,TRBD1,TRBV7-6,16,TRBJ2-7,TGTGCCAGCAGCTTAGGCACCGGGACAGGGATCTACGAGCAGTACTTC,CASSLGTGTGIYEQYF
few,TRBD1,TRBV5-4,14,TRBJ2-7,TGTGCCAGCAGCCGGGGACAGGGTCTCTACGAGCAGTACTTC,CASSRGQGLYEQYF
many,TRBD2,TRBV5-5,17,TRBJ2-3,TGTGCCAGCAGCTTGGCGGGACTAGCGGGGAACACAGATACGCAGTATTTT,CASSLAGLAGNTDTQYF
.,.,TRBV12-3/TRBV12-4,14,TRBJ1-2,TGTGCCAGCAGTCCCGGACCCCGGGCGGCTGGCTACACCTTC,CASSPGPRAAGYTF
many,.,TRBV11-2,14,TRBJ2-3,TGTGCCAGCAGCTTAGGCCCCCACACAGATACGCAGTATTTT,CASSLGPHTDTQYF
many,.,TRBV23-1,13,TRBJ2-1,TGCGCCAGCAGTCGCGTCAGGGGTTGTGAGCAGTTCTTC,CASSRVRGCEQFF
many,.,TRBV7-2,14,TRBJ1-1,TGTGCCAGCAGCTTAGGCAGGGCGAACACTGAAGCTTTCTTT,CASSLGRANTEAFF
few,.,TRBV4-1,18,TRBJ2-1,TGCGCCAGCAGCCAAGTAGGTTACAGGGAAAGCTCCTACAATGAGCAGTTCTTC,CASSQVGYRESSYNEQFF
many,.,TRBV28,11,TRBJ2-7,TGTGCCACCAGGGTGTCCTACGAGCAGTACTTC,CATRVSYEQYF
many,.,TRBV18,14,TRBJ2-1,TGTGCCAGCTCACCACCGCGGGGTATCAATGAGCAGTTCTTC,CASSPPRGINEQFF
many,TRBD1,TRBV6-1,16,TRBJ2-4,TGTGCCAGCAGCCCTCCGGGACAGCTAGCCAAAAACATTCAGTACTTC,CASSPPGQLAKNIQYF
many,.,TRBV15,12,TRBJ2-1,TGTGCCACCAGCAGACCATACAATGAGCAGTTCTTC,CATSRPYNEQFF
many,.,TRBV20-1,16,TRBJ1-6,TGCAGTGCCCCTCGGACAGCGAGCTCCTATAATTCACCCCTCCACTTT,CSAPRTASSYNSPLHF
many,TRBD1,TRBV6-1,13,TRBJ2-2,TGTGCCAGCAGGGAACAGGGGGCCGGGGAGCTGTTTTTT,CASREQGAGELFF
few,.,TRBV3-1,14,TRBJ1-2,TGTGCCAGCAGCCAAGGGGTGGTTGAGGGAGGCTACACCTTC,CASSQGVVEGGYTF
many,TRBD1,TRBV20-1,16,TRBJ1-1,TGCAGTGCTGGGCGAACAGGGGCGCATCGGGACACTGAAGCTTTCTTT,CSAGRTGAHRDTEAFF
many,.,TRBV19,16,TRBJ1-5,TGTGCCAGTAGTATAGGCACGTTAGGACCCAGCAGGCCCCAGCATTTT,CASSIGTLGPSRPQHF
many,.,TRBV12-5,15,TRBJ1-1,TGTGCTAGTGGTCCAGCGAATCAGGGGAACACTGAAGCTTTCTTT,CASGPANQGNTEAFF
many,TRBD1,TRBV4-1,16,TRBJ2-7,TGCGCCAGCAGCCACCTGAGACAGGGGGAGGGGTACGAGCAGTACTTC,CASSHLRQGEGYEQYF
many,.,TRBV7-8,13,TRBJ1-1,TGTGCCAGCAGCTTAGGGGCCGGCACTGAAGCTTTCTTT,CASSLGAGTEAFF
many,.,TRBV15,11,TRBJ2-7,TGTGCCACCAGCGACCTAGGCGAGCAGTACTTC,CATSDLGEQYF
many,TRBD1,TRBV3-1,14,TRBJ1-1,TGTGCCAGCAGCCCCCGGGACAGGGAGGCTGAAGCTTTCTTT,CASSPRDREAEAFF
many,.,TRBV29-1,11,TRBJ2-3,TGCAGCGTTGAGAGGGAAGGTACGCAGTATTTT,CSVEREGTQYF
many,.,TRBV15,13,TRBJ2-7,TGTGCCACCAGCAGAGAACACGGCTACGAGCAGTACTTC,CATSREHGYEQYF
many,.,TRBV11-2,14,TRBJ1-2,TGTGCCAGCAGTCACACGGGGGGCTTTCTCGGCTACACCTTC,CASSHTGGFLGYTF
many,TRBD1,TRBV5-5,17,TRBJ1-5,TGTGCCAGCAGCTTGATGGGCAGGGGGTATAGCAATCAGCCCCAGCATTTT,CASSLMGRGYSNQPQHF
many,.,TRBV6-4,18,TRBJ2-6,TGTGCCAGCAGTGACTCAAGGGGGAGCGCCTCTGGGGCCAACGTCCTGACTTTC,CASSDSRGSASGANVLTF
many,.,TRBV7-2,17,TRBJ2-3,TGTGCCAGCAGCTCACACACTCAAATTATTAGCACAGATACGCAGTATTTT,CASSSHTQIISTDTQYF
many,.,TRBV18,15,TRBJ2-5,TGTGCCAGCTCACCTAAACAGACCGGACAAGAGACCCAGTACTTC,CASSPKQTGQETQYF
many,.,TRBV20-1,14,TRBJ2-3,TGCAGTGCCCCGGACAACCCCTCGGCAGATACGCAGTATTTT,CSAPDNPSADTQYF
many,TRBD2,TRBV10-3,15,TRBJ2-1,TGTGCCATCAGTAGACTAGCGGGGGCCTACAATGAGCAGTTCTTC,CAISRLAGAYNEQFF
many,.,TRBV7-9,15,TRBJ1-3,TGTGCCAGCAGCTTAACACCCACGAGGGGAAACACCATATATTTT,CASSLTPTRGNTIYF
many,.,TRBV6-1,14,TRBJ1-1,TGTGCCAGCAGCCTCACACCGGCGAACACTGAAGCTTTCTTT,CASSLTPANTEAFF
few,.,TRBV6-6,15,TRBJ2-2,TGTGCCAGCAGTTCCCAACAGGGCCCCACCGGGGAGCTGTTTTTT,CASSSQQGPTGELFF
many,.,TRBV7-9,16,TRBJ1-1,TGTGCCAGCAGCTTGGAGGGTGGGACACCGAACACTGAAGCTTTCTTT,CASSLEGGTPNTEAFF
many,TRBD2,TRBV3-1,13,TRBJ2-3,TGTGCCAGCGGGGGGGTGAGCACAGATACGCAGTATTTT,CASGGVSTDTQYF